The clone carrying this T cell receptor (beta chain) occurred many times. As yet, its antigen is unknown. CDR3 length: 15 amino acids. Trimming took 3 bases from V and 8 from J; bases not matched to a gene: 12. Germline V gene data show CDR1 as GTSNPN and CDR2 as SVGIG (reference sequence). Patients had received no treatment of any kind before thyroid surgery. The sample comes from a study of metastatic and nonmetastatic thyroid tumors. Study outcomes and limitations: As reported, TCR beta diversity in blood and tumor was significantly higher in malignant thyroid tumors than in benign nodules.

Original handling: A classifier for distant metastasis in papillary thyroid cancer was constructed using CDR3 differences observed across clinicopathological groups. TCRdb re-called the PCR reads through MiXCR. These V and J calls originate from TCRdb's pipeline instead of the authors' own analysis. The data show almost 85,000 clones, about 12% seen once. The source of this sequence is a female donor with papillary thyroid cancer or a benign thyroid nodule (not recorded which). Some clones in this sample may be carry-over from other donors' samples. This rearrangement joins TRBV30 to TRBJ2-2, with 7 bases lining up with TRBD2. Source material: tumor tissue. CDR3 in DNA: TGTGCCTGGAGGGACACTCGAAAAGCGGGAGGGGAGCTGTTTTTT. Amino acid sequence: CAWRDTRKAGGELFF.